This is a list of T cell receptor beta chains from one sample in a study of vaccination and CD4 T cells after COVID-19. Antigens of these TCRs are unknown. TCRdb processed the PCR reads anew with MiXCR; each CDR3 protein has one entry. The table lists some 13,000 distinct CDR3 sequences, 56% of them singletons. The sample taken for sequencing was CD4+ T cells from blood, cultured in vitro. These receptors all stem from a human donor who had recovered from COVID-19. The CDR3 runs from the conserved cysteine through the conserved F or W. A D gene is named only where the DNA matches it firmly. Clone sizes are given selectively: once, few, many, or a class where the clone is expanded.

J gene | clone size | V gene | CDR3 length | D gene | CDR3 protein | CDR3 DNA
TRBJ2-1 | NA | TRBV11-1 | 16 | TRBD1 | CASSSEGTGNYNEQFF | TGTGCCAGCAGCTCCGAGGGGACAGGGAACTACAATGAGCAGTTCTTC
TRBJ2-1 | NA | TRBV12-3/TRBV12-4 | 13 | NA | CASSFSYHNEQFF | TGTGCCAGCAGTTTTTCTTACCACAATGAGCAGTTCTTC
TRBJ2-7 | once | TRBV7-2 | 15 | TRBD1 | CASSPGTGPTYEQYF | TGTGCCAGCAGCCCAGGGACAGGACCTACTTACGAGCAGTACTTC
TRBJ1-1 | NA | TRBV11-2 | 14 | NA | CASSRVRGNPEAFF | TGTGCCAGCAGCCGGGTTAGGGGGAATCCTGAAGCTTTCTTT
TRBJ2-3 | NA | TRBV5-1 | 18 | TRBD2 | CASSLGLAGLPGTDTQYF | TGCGCCAGCAGCTTGGGACTAGCGGGGCTGCCGGGCACAGATACGCAGTATTTT
TRBJ2-7 | few | TRBV27 | 15 | NA | CASNERAGVGYEQYF | TGTGCCAGCAATGAGCGAGCCGGGGTTGGCTACGAGCAGTACTTC
TRBJ1-5 | NA | TRBV20-1 | 12 | NA | CSARVGGRLQHF | TGCAGTGCTAGAGTGGGGGGAAGACTCCAGCATTTT
TRBJ2-1 | once | TRBV5-1 | 15 | TRBD2 | CASSLALAGNNEQFF | TGCGCCAGCAGCTTGGCGCTAGCGGGGAACAATGAGCAGTTCTTC
TRBJ2-1 | few | TRBV21-1 | 16 | NA | CASTHPTGLSNNEQFF | TGTGCCAGCACCCACCCGACAGGACTATCAAACAATGAGCAGTTCTTC
TRBJ1-5 | NA | TRBV6-1 | 14 | NA | CASRGGYSNQPQHF | TGTGCCAGCAGAGGCGGTTATAGCAATCAGCCCCAGCATTTT
TRBJ1-1 | NA | TRBV18 | 16 | TRBD1 | CASSPPNRGPGTEAFF | TGTGCCAGCTCACCACCGAACAGGGGGCCGGGGACTGAAGCTTTCTTT
TRBJ1-1 | NA | TRBV7-9 | 11 | NA | CASSRVTEAFF | TGTGCCAGCAGCAGGGTTACTGAAGCTTTCTTT